Sequencing of this T cell receptor (beta chain) was carried out in a study of long-term antiretroviral therapy in people with HIV (dated by TCRdb to 2022 to 2024). Some background on the complete study: The earliest samples were collected about a decade before the 2015 WHO recommendation for immediate ART, when ART was typically delayed until CD4 counts fell. A retrospective serial study tested whether changes in peripheral blood TRB repertoire composition and diversity were associated with ART initiation and durable HIV suppression. A total of roughly 200 cryopreserved PBMC samples came from a few dozen adults with confirmed HIV infection and were collected serially over a mean of roughly six years (range 1-12). Of the 30 to 35 participants with HIV, eleven were female. Test extractions of a monoclonal T-cell line alongside a few dozen polyclonal samples showed no cross-contamination during QIAcube processing.

What the authors observed across the whole study: Samples dated from the mid-2000s to the late 2010s, and the ART regimens used may be less effective than current ones. Inferences about post-ART repertoire changes were limited because no data were available on ART adherence, viral resistance or therapy changes. Limited PBMC availability meant only the TCR beta chain was sequenced, without alpha chain pairing. ART initiation was associated with a significant increase in TRB diversity, but diversity stayed significantly below transplant donor controls even after long-term ART. Because pre-ART samples had limited cell numbers, profiling was done on unsorted PBMC rather than on sorted CD4+ and CD8+ T cells. The repertoire was dominated across all time points by expanded TRB clones identified before ART initiation, although this dominance was seen to fluctuate and to decrease in many PLHIV after ART. HIV repertoires had narrower CDR3 length ranges than controls, and the network structure suggested an antigen-experienced repertoire that shifted only slightly toward naive after ART.

Participants were included only if at least one PBMC sample before ART initiation and at least two post-ART samples were available. Every participant with HIV received treatment in the United States of America. Cryopreserved samples of about 0.95-10 million PBMC were thawed and washed before DNA extraction. At the time of the earliest PBMC sample, participants with HIV were aged between about 23 and 55 years. PBMC samples were contributed by each participant from 1-4 timepoints before ART initiation and 2-8 timepoints after ART initiation, with a median of 7 samples. Serial HIV viral load, CD4+ T-cell count, ART history and demographic data were obtained for every participant. Using a Qiagen kit on a QIAcube, genomic DNA was extracted from unsorted PBMC, with samples processed in batches of 12. To note about this clone: Its binding antigen is unknown. No base quality information exists; no much larger clone differs at one position.

The immunoSEQ hsTCRB v3.0 assay was used at survey level resolution to sequence the TRB variable region. TRB sequencing targeted a depth of 40,000-50,000 T-cell genomes per sample. An Illumina MiSeq with a v3 150-cycle kit was used to sequence the pooled TRB libraries. As for the authors' bioinformatics: Repertoire analysis was run in R within a reproducible Nextflow workflow that covered QC, data transformation and analysis. LymphoSeq2, an R package for exploring AIRR-Seq data, was used to implement the custom analyses. Four samples that produced fewer than 5000 total TRB sequences were removed, so some 180 HIV repertoires were analyzed. Of the 188 retained HIV repertoires, roughly 61 were collected before and about 130 after ART initiation. Each repertoire was downsampled to 5000 TRB nucleotide sequences, and summary statistics were averaged across 100 downsampling iterations. TRB sequences were retained for analysis only if CDR3 regions of at least seven amino acids were present. A Shannon entropy-derived clonality score and the Gini coefficient were used to measure diversity. Repertoire networks linked the top 5000 CDR3 amino acid sequences whenever two sequences differed by an edit distance of one. GLIPH2 predicted antigen specificity groups and MHC restriction for TRB CDR3 amino acid sequences. CDR3 amino acid sequences were matched against VDJdb and McPAS-TCR to flag known CMV, EBV, HIV or tissue antigen associations. Pre-ART, post-ART and control groups were compared with Wilcoxon signed-rank tests and Holm-Bonferroni correction. TCRdb carries this immuneACCESS record with in-frame sequences only. Its versions omit some clonotypes, under half of them owing to an unresolved V gene in the studies checked, with the rest unexplained. For V, J and clone size, that table is used; D and trimming come from the DNA. This sample has approximately 20,000 clones in its table, and about 80% of those were observed once. The top ten clones comprise approximately 4.5% of the sample.

The receptor comes from a man younger than 30 with HIV. Specimen: unsorted PBMCs, collected 0.5 years after starting antiretroviral therapy.

CDR3 region: CASSQDPAVGNTIYF. The nucleotides are TGTGCCAGCAGCCAGGACCCGGCAGTTGGAAACACCATATATTTT. The chain joins TRBV4-2 to TRBJ1-3; confidence is insufficient to name the D gene. Looking up the germline V gene yields CDR1 LGHNA and CDR2 YNFKEQ. Trimming at the junction amounts to 3 bases on V and 3 bases on J, and the germline ends lie 12 bases apart. The CDR3, from cysteine to phenylalanine, totals 15 residues. Only the CDR3 part of the read is kept: 45 bases, read in frame from the first base.